This paragraph reports one T cell receptor (beta chain). Its antigen target is currently unknown. Qualities for individual bases were not recorded, and no much larger clone is one base off. Including the terminal cysteine and phenylalanine, the CDR3 comprises 13 residues. CDR3 DNA is the only sequence kept; it has 39 bases, read in frame from the first base. As encoded in the germline V gene, CDR1 is SGHRS while CDR2 is YFSETQ. V gives up 2 bases and J gives up 4 bases, and the segment between their germline ends measures 8 bases. Ficoll-Paque density gradient centrifugation was used to isolate PBMCs. This sample is drawn from a study of T-cell memory formation after mild COVID-19 (dated by TCRdb to the early 2020s). For context, the study as a whole: Most TCR sequence clusters were specific to one of the two donors. In a couple of donors, T-cell clones that expanded and contracted after mild COVID-19 were followed by sequencing TCRalpha and TCRbeta repertoires longitudinally. Two young, previously healthy adult volunteers made up the cohort, one male and one female.

Findings and caveats that apply to the study as a whole: Some responding clones were found in pre-infection memory, which suggests that pre-existing cross-reactive memory T cells took part in the SARS-CoV-2 response. SARS-CoV-2 specificity of the second-wave clones peaking on day 37 was not confirmed. Balanced CD4/CD8 phenotypes were observed for clones contracting from day 15 to 85, whereas a bias towards CD4+ was observed for a second wave of clones expanding from day 15 to 37. The study included only a couple of mild cases, and larger cohorts that include severe cases with pre-infection samples were judged to be necessary. Contracting CD4+ clones were located mainly in the CM and EM memory subsets, whereas CD8+ clones were found to be enriched in EMRA.

Sequencing was carried out with an Illumina NovaSeq 6000. TCRalpha and TCRbeta cDNA libraries were built by 5'RACE with constant-segment primers, adding sample barcodes and unique molecular identifiers. Trizol reagent was used to extract RNA from every sample. The libraries were amplified in two PCR steps, and the second step added a second sample barcode and Illumina TruSeq adapters. Sequencing of libraries was performed on an Illumina NovaSeq with 2 x 150 bp paired-end reads. Processing in the source paper ran as follows. Reads were demultiplexed and collapsed into UMI-guided consensus sequences with migec v1.2.7. Using mixcr v2.1.11, UMI consensuses were aligned to TRA and TRB V and J templates and then assembled into clonotypes. Clonotypes were classified as expanded or contracted when called significant by both edgeR and NoisET, with noise models trained on biological replicates. For edgeR calls, a false discovery rate-adjusted p below 0.01 and a log2 fold-change threshold of 1 were applied. As an exploratory analysis of dynamics, max-normalized trajectories of the 1000 most abundant clonotypes were examined by PCA with hierarchical clustering. Separately sequenced CD4+ and CD8+ repertoires were used to assign the CD4 or CD8 phenotype of responding clones. TCRdb trimmed the raw reads at Q25, called clones with MiXCR and kept productive beta chains. Merged by CDR3 protein, the rows form single entries marked with the most common genes and DNA. The V and J calls reflect TCRdb's pipeline rather than the authors' work. The table for this sample lists more than 150,000 distinct CDR3 sequences; less than 20% of them were counted only once. The ten most abundant clones make up about 4% of the sample.

This sequence originates from a man aged 18 to 35 who had mild COVID-19 (a few samples of this study predate the infection). The sample titles of this study are shuffled in the database, so cell type and time point are left out; the donor was told from shared clones. The sample consisted of PBMCs or a T cell subset sorted from them (not recorded which). The sequence joins TRBV5-1 to TRBJ2-3; the D gene lacks a confident call. The DNA is as follows: TGCGCCAGCAGCTTCAAGGGTCCAGATACGCAGTATTTT. Translated, this is CASSFKGPDTQYF. When the CDR3 is completed using the reference TRBV5-1 and TRBJ2-3 genes on either side, the full variable domain is KAGVTQTPRYLIKTRGQQVTLSCSPISGHRSVSWYQQTPGQGLQFLFEYFSETQRNKGNFPGRFSGRQFSNSRSEMNVSTLELGDSALYLCASSFKGPDTQYFGPGTRLTVL.